This TCR beta chain was sequenced in a study of shared clonotypes between healthy human individuals. TCRdb keeps only in-frame clones here, not all; method: immunoSEQ multiplex PCR. The sample lists 1.5 million to 2.5 million clones, about 95% occurring once. In the naive CD8 group, cells lacked CD45RO and were positively selected for CCR7, so terminally differentiated effector memory CD45RA+ cells were left out. Germline lookup yields CDR1 WSHSY and CDR2 SAAADI. The CDR3 has 13 residues. V lost 8 bases, J lost 1 base, and 11 bases lay in between. The V call is TRBV10-2, the J call TRBJ1-1; tentative D call: TRBD1 (5 bases). The clonotype was recovered from a man between 18 and 35 years old in good health. Sequencing was done on a sample of naive CD8+ T cells sorted from blood. The chain's CDR3 is CASGLTGNTEAFF. CDR3 nucleotides: TGCGCCAGCGGCTTAACAGGGAACACTGAAGCTTTCTTT.